This note documents a single T cell receptor beta chain sequence. Here immunoSEQ multiplex PCR was the method, and the copy in TCRdb shows in-frame clones only, minus some. The repertoire has nearly 110,000 clones, 80% to 85% of them found once; the top ten carry roughly 4.6%. This sample was included in a study of blood T cell repertoires in COVID-19. The V end lost 2 bases, the J end lost 2 bases, and 9 bases lay between the germline ends. Germline lookup yields CDR1 MNHEY and CDR2 SVGEGT. This CDR3 has 15 residues. J is TRBJ2-2 and V is TRBV6-2 or TRBV6-3; D unresolved. The sequenced sample consisted of peripheral blood. The TCR was taken from a human donor in a cohort sampled during active COVID-19. CDR3 residues: CASSYGPGNTGELFF. The CDR3 region has the DNA TGTGCCAGCAGTTACGGGCCAGGAAACACCGGGGAGCTGTTTTTT.